This T cell receptor (beta chain) was identified in a study of molecular identifiers for immune sequencing clone quantification. General study results and limits: Barcode-sharing identical TCR molecules could underestimate highly expanded clone sizes.

In this sample, this clonotype turned up many times. Its target is not known. TCRdb re-analysed the PCR reads in MiXCR, keeping a single row per CDR3 protein. The table records 62,000 or so distinct CDR3 sequences, about a sixth of them present only once. The CDR3 sequence is 18 residues long. Looked up from germline, CDR1 is MNHEY and CDR2 is SVGAGI. The ends were cut back, 7 bases at V and 5 bases at J, with 29 bases in the middle. Sequencing was performed on naive CD8+ T cells from blood, with Jurkat cell RNA spiked in. Described subset: FACS-sorted CD8+CD4-CCR7+CD45RA+ naive T cells. The TCR comes from a human donor in good health. Some libraries in this study had Jurkat cell RNA spiked in. The chain recombines TRBV6-5 with TRBJ2-5; possibly TRBD1 for D (6 bases). The CDR3 nucleotides read TGTGCCAGCATAAGATTTCGGGCAGGGGTCTCTTCCGGGGAGACCCAGTACTTC. The encoded protein is CASIRFRAGVSSGETQYF.